This is a list of T cell receptor beta chains from one sample in a study of OX40 agonist ivuxolimab in advanced cancers. The method was immunoSEQ multiplex PCR; TCRdb's version includes in-frame clones alone and lacks a portion of them. The sample has 40,000 to 45,000 clones, around 87% seen once. Here the sequenced sample was CD4+ or CD8+ T cells sorted from blood, taken in a trial of the OX40 agonist ivuxolimab. The receptors were gathered from an adult with an advanced solid tumor such as melanoma, head and neck, liver or kidney cancer. CDR3s include the opening cysteine and the closing phenylalanine or tryptophan. The D gene is left open where the match is weak. Size is omitted from some rows. Given values are once, few, many or a class for expanded clones.

clone_size j_call v_call d_call cdr3_nt cdr3_aa
. TRBJ2-7 TRBV6-9 . TGTGCCAGCAGTCTGACCACCTCCTACGAGCAGTACTTC CASSLTTSYEQYF
few TRBJ1-4 TRBV11-3 . TGTGCCAGCAGCGAATGGACAGCAACTAATGAAAAACTGTTTTTT CASSEWTATNEKLFF
. TRBJ2-1 TRBV7-3 . TGTGCCAGCAGCCTAAAGCCGGGCCTGTACAATGAGCAGTTCTTC CASSLKPGLYNEQFF
. TRBJ1-5 TRBV18 . TGTGCCAGCTCACAGGGTGCGCGCAATCAGCCCCAGCATTTT CASSQGARNQPQHF
. TRBJ2-1 TRBV7-9 TRBD2 TGTGCCAGCAGCACCCGGCGGTCTAGCGGGAAATACAATGAGCAGTTCTTC CASSTRRSSGKYNEQFF
. TRBJ2-4 TRBV4-1 . TGCGCCAGCAGCCAAGACAGGGTCTTGCTTGGCAAAAACATTCAGTACTTC CASSQDRVLLGKNIQYF
. TRBJ1-4 TRBV11-3 TRBD1 TGTGCCAGCAGCTCCCCACGGACAGGGTATGATGAAAAACTGTTTTTT CASSSPRTGYDEKLFF
. TRBJ1-2 TRBV29-1 . TGCAGCGTTGTGGGATGGAACTATGGCTACACCTTC CSVVGWNYGYTF
. TRBJ2-3 TRBV30 TRBD1 TGTGCCTGGCACCTTGGACAGGGGTTGGTATCGACGCAGTATTTT CAWHLGQGLVSTQYF
. TRBJ2-1 TRBV29-1 . TGCAGCGTGACAGGTTCCTCTTACAATGAGCAGTTCTTC CSVTGSSYNEQFF
once TRBJ2-7 TRBV25-1 . TGTGCCAGCAGTGGACTAGTATCCGAGCAGTACTTC CASSGLVSEQYF
. TRBJ2-1 TRBV6-5 . TGTGCCAGCAGTTTACTGCGACCCTCGGAGCAGTTCTTC CASSLLRPSEQFF
once TRBJ2-7 TRBV29-1 TRBD1 TGCAGCGTGATAGACAGGGCCTACGAGCAGTACTTC CSVIDRAYEQYF
. TRBJ2-4 TRBV12-5 TRBD1 TGTGCTAGTGGCCCCGGGACAGGGGAAAACATTCAGTACTTC CASGPGTGENIQYF
. TRBJ1-6 TRBV2 . TGTGCCAGCAGGAGGCTGGGCAAGACATCGGGTTCACCCCTCCACTTT CASRRLGKTSGSPLHF
once TRBJ2-3 TRBV5-6 TRBD2 TGTGCCAGCAGCTTGATTGGTAGCGGGAGCCCAGATACGCAGTATTTT CASSLIGSGSPDTQYF
. TRBJ2-3 TRBV10-1 TRBD2 TGCGCCAGCAGTCCTAGCGGGAGCACAGATACGCAGTATTTT CASSPSGSTDTQYF
. TRBJ1-2 TRBV19 TRBD1 TGTGCCAGTAGTATAGATAGTGGGACAGGGGTCGGCTACACCTTC CASSIDSGTGVGYTF
. TRBJ1-2 TRBV20-1 . TGCAGTGCTCCTAACTATGGCTACACCTTC CSAPNYGYTF
few TRBJ2-7 TRBV11-3 . TGTGCCAGCAGCCCTGGTAGATCCTACGAGCAGTACTTC CASSPGRSYEQYF
once TRBJ2-7 TRBV6-5 . TGTGCCAGCAGTGATGGAACAGGAGAATCCGAGCAGTACTTC CASSDGTGESEQYF
. TRBJ2-6 TRBV6-1 . TGTGCCAGCGGGAGTGCTGGGGCCAACGTCCTGACTTTC CASGSAGANVLTF
few TRBJ2-3 TRBV19 . TGTGCCAGTAGTATCGGACAGACATCCGATACGCAGTATTTT CASSIGQTSDTQYF
. TRBJ1-2 TRBV5-1 TRBD1 TGCGCCAGCAGCTTGGGACAGGGGTCTGGCTACACCTTC CASSLGQGSGYTF
. TRBJ2-6 TRBV27 . TGTGCCAGCAGTTCCCACAGGGTCCCTGGGGCCAACGTCCTGACTTTC CASSSHRVPGANVLTF
. TRBJ2-2 TRBV19 TRBD1 TGTGCCAGTAGTAGACAAGGACGACAGGGCACCGGGGAGCTGTTTTTT CASSRQGRQGTGELFF
once TRBJ2-5 TRBV14 . TGTGCCAGCAGCCCATACCTGGCCTCGGGAGAGACCCAGTACTTC CASSPYLASGETQYF
. TRBJ1-5 TRBV5-1 . TGCGCCAGCAGCTTGGAGGCAGGTAGGCAGCCCCAGCATTTT CASSLEAGRQPQHF
. TRBJ1-2 TRBV6-5 . TGTGCCAGCAGTTACTCGACAACTTATGGCTACACCTTC CASSYSTTYGYTF
. TRBJ2-1 TRBV7-4 . TGTGCCAGCAGCTTAGTTCACGGGCCCTACAATGAGCAGTTCTTC CASSLVHGPYNEQFF
once TRBJ2-7 TRBV28 TRBD2 TGTGCCAGCAGTTTAGGACTAGCGGGATCCTACGAGCAGTACTTC CASSLGLAGSYEQYF
. TRBJ2-4 TRBV2 . TGTGCCATCACCACCATGGGGGGAGACAAAAACATTCAGTACTTC CAITTMGGDKNIQYF
few TRBJ2-5 TRBV15 . TGTGCCACCAGCAGAGATTGGCAGGGGGAGGGAGAGACCCAGTACTTC CATSRDWQGEGETQYF
. TRBJ1-3 TRBV28 TRBD1 TGTGCCAGCAGGGGTGGGACAGCGGGAAACACCATATATTTT CASRGGTAGNTIYF
. TRBJ2-7 TRBV11-3 TRBD1 TGTGCCAGCAGCTTAGACTCGGGACAGCCGTACGAGCAGTACTTC CASSLDSGQPYEQYF
. TRBJ2-3 TRBV6-5 TRBD2 TGTGCCAGCAGTTTCGCTAGCGGAAGCACAGATACGCAGTATTTT CASSFASGSTDTQYF
. TRBJ1-5 TRBV7-2 TRBD1 TGTGCCAGCAGCTCTGGACAGGGGTGGCAGCCCCAGCATTTT CASSSGQGWQPQHF
. TRBJ1-4 TRBV14 . TGTGCCAGCAGCCAGCTAAGGGGACGAAATGAAAAACTGTTTTTT CASSQLRGRNEKLFF
. TRBJ2-1 TRBV28 . TGTGCCAGCAGCGAACAGGGTACGGACTACAATGAGCAGTTCTTC CASSEQGTDYNEQFF
. TRBJ2-7 TRBV11-3 . TGTGCCATCTCCGGAGGGGACAGAGCGGCCGAGCAGTACTTC CAISGGDRAAEQYF